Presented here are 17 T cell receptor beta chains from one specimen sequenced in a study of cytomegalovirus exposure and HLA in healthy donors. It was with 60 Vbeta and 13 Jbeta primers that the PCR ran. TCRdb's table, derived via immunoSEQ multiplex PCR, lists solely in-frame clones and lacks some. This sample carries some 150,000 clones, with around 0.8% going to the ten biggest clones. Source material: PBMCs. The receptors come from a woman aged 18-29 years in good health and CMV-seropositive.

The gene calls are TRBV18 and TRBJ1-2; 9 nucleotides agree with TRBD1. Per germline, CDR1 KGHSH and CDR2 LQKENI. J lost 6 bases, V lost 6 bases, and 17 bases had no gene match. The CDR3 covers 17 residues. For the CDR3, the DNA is TGTGCCAGCTCGCCGAGGTTAACCGGGACAGGGATAGATGGCTACACCTTC. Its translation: CASSPRLTGTGIDGYTF.

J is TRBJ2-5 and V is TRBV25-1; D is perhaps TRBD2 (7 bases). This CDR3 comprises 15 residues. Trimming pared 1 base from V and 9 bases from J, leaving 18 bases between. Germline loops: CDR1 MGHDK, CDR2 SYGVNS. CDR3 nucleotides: TGTGCCAGCAGTGAATTAGGAGGGGGGGCAACGGCCCAGTACTTC. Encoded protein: CASSELGGGATAQYF.

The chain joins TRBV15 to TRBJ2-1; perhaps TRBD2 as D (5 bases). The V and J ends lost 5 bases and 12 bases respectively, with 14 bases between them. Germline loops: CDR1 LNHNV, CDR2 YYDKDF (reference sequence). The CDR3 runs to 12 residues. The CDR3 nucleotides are TGTGCCACCAGCTGGGCCCTTCGGGGGCAGTTCTTC. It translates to CATSWALRGQFF.

CDR3 DNA sequence: TGTGCCAGCAGTCGAGATACGCAGTATTTT. The encoded protein is CASSRDTQYF. The gene calls are TRBV25-1 and TRBJ2-3; D is ambiguous. CDR1 and CDR2 (germline): MGHDK, SYGVNS. V gave up 5 bases and J gave up 5 bases, with 2 bases separating them. The CDR3 covers 10 residues. Drawing the rest from reference TRBV25-1 and TRBJ2-3, the complete variable domain is EADIYQTPRYLVIGTGKKITLECSQTMGHDKMYWYQQDPGMELHLIHYSYGVNSTEKGDLSSESTVSRIRTEHFPLTLESARPSHTSQYLCASSRDTQYFGPGTRLTVL.

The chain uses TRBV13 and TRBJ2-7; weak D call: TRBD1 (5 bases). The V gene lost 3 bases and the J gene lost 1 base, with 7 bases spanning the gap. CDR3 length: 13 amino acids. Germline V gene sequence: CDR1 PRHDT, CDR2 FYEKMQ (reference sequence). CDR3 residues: CASSLQGSYEQYF. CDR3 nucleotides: TGTGCCAGCAGCTTGCAGGGTTCCTACGAGCAGTACTTC.

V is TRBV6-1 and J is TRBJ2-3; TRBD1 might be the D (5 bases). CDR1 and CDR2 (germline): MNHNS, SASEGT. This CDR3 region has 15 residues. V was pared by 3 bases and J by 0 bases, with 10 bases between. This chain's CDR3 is CASSDEAGSTDTQYF. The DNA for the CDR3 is TGTGCCAGCAGTGATGAGGCAGGGAGCACAGATACGCAGTATTTT.

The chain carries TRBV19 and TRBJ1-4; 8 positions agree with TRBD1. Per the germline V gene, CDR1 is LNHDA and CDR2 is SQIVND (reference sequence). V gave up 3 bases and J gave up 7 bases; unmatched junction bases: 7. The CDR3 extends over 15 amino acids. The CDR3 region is CASSIGQGATEKLFF. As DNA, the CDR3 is TGTGCCAGTAGTATTGGGCAGGGGGCGACTGAAAAACTGTTTTTT.

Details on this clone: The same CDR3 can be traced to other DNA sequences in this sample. The CDR3 spells CASSEGDRGTGSPLHF. The CDR3 DNA is TGTGCCAGCAGTGAAGGGGACAGGGGTACTGGTTCACCCCTCCACTTT. The chain is built from TRBV2 and TRBJ1-6, with 10 bases that match TRBD1. There are 16 residues in the CDR3. After removal of 1 base from V and 9 bases from J, the junction contained 6 bases not matched to a gene. The germline gives CDR1 SNHLY, CDR2 FYNNEI. Drawing the rest from reference TRBV2 and TRBJ1-6, the complete variable domain is EPEVTQTPSHQVTQMGQEVILRCVPISNHLYFYWYRQILGQKVEFLVSFYNNEISEKSEIFDDQFSVERPDGSNFTLKIRSTKLEDSAMYFCASSEGDRGTGSPLHFGNGTRLTVT.

As DNA, the CDR3 is TGTGCCTGGAGTGTACTACCTTCAGATACGCAGTATTTT. Amino acid sequence: CAWSVLPSDTQYF. The chain joins TRBV30 to TRBJ2-3; D remains ambiguous. Trimming left V 0 bases short and J 4 bases short, with 8 bases between. The CDR3 extends over 13 amino acids. Per germline, CDR1 GTSNPN and CDR2 SVGIG (reference sequence).

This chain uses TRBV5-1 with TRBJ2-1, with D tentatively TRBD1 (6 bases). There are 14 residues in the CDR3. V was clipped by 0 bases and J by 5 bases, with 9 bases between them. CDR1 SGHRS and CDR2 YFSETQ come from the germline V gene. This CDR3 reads CASSLGQVNNEQFF. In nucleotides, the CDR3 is TGCGCCAGCAGCTTGGGACAGGTAAACAATGAGCAGTTCTTC.

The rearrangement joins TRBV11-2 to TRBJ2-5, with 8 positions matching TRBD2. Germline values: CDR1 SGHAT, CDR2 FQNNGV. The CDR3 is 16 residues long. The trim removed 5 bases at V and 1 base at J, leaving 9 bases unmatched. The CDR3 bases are TGTGCCAGCAGCCAGACCGGGGGGGCCCCCCAAGAGACCCAGTACTTC. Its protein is CASSQTGGAPQETQYF.

The CDR3 sequence: CASSPRDIIEDEQFF. CDR3 DNA: TGTGCCAGCAGCCCCAGGGACATCATTGAGGATGAGCAGTTCTTC. This rearrangement joins TRBV2 to TRBJ2-1; D may be TRBD1 (6 bases). Germline CDR1 SNHLY, CDR2 FYNNEI. This CDR3 has 15 amino acids. Deletions cut 6 bases from V and 8 bases from J, with 20 bases between.

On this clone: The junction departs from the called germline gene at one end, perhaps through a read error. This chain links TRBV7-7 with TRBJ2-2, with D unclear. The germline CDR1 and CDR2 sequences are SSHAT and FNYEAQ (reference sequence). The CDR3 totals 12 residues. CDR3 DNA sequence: TGTGCTAGCAGCCCGGGTGGCGGGGAGCTGTTTTTT. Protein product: CASSPGGGELFF.

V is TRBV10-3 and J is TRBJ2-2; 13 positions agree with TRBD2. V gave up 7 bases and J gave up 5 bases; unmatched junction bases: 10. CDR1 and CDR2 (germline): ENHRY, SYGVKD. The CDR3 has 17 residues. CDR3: CAIKGQGLAGATGELFF. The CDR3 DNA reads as TGTGCCATCAAAGGTCAAGGACTAGCGGGAGCTACCGGGGAGCTGTTTTTT.

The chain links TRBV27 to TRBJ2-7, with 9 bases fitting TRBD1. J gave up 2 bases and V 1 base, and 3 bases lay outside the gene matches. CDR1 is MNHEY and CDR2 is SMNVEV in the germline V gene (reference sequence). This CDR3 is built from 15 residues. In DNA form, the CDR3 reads TGTGCCAGCAGTTTATTCGGGACAGGGCCCTACGAGCAGTACTTC. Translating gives CASSLFGTGPYEQYF.

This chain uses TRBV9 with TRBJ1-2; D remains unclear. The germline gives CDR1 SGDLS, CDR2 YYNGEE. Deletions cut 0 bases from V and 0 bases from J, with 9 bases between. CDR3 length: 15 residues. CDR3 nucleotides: TGTGCCAGCAGCGTAGGACATACCGCTAACTATGGCTACACCTTC. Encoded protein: CASSVGHTANYGYTF. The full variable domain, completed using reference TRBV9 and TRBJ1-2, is DSGVTQTPKHLITATGQRVTLRCSPRSGDLSVYWYQQSLDQGLQFLIQYYNGEERAKGNILERFSAQQFPDLHSELNLSSLELGDSALYFCASSVGHTANYGYTFGSGTRLTVV.

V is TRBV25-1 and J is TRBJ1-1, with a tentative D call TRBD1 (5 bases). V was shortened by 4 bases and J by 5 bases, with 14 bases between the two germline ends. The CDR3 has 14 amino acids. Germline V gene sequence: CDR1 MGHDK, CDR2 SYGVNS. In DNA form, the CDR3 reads TGTGCCAGCAGTGGCCCGGGGGGGTGGACTGAAGCTTTCTTT. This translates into CASSGPGGWTEAFF.